These 20 T cell receptor beta chains originate from one sample sequenced in a study of T cell clonality in common variable immunodeficiency. Assay: immunoSEQ multiplex PCR; the TCRdb copy retains only in-frame clones and omits some. The sample was found to contain about 52,000 clones, and every one recurs. Sequenced: peripheral blood mononuclear cells. The origin of the receptors is a person aged 18 to 70 in good health.

This clone came up many times. Sequencing ends 3 residues short of the CDR3 end; the germline J gene provides the rest. The chain is built from TRBV2 and TRBJ2-3; 10 bases align to TRBD2. From germline, CDR1 is SNHLY and CDR2 FYNNEI. V gave up 7 bases and J gave up 5 bases; unmatched junction bases: 6. The CDR3 consists of 14 residues. The DNA read from the CDR3 is TGTGCCAGCATTTCTAGCGGGAGCGGAGATACG. Translated, it gives CASISSGSGDT. The complete CDR3 reads CASISSGSGDTQYF. The variable domain in full, with the rest retrieved from reference TRBV2 and TRBJ2-3, is EPEVTQTPSHQVTQMGQEVILRCVPISNHLYFYWYRQILGQKVEFLVSFYNNEISEKSEIFDDQFSVERPDGSNFTLKIRSTKLEDSAMYFCASISSGSGDTQYFGPGTRLTVL.

As regards this clone: The read stops 3 residues short of the end of the CDR3; the missing end is completed from the germline J gene. The chain joins TRBV11-3 to TRBJ2-7; D is possibly TRBD2 (6 bases). Trimming shortened V by 4 bases and J by 5 bases, and 9 bases separated the two germline ends. Per the germline V gene, CDR1 is SGHNT and CDR2 is YENEEA. The CDR3 is made up of 12 amino acids. This CDR3 is CASSWDSNEQYF. CDR3 bases read: TGTGCCAGCAGCTGGGACTCGAACGAG.

This clone was seen at least ten times. Read coverage stops 3 residues before the CDR3 terminus; the germline J gene supplies the remainder. This sequence joins TRBV11-2 and TRBJ2-1; the match to TRBD2 covers 10 bases. With 5 bases clipped from V and 6 bases from J, the junction kept 7 bases outside the gene matches. Germline V gene sequence: CDR1 SGHAT, CDR2 FQNNGV. The CDR3 is made up of 15 amino acids. CDR3 sequence reads: CASSPSGRSGNEQFF. The DNA read from the CDR3 is TGTGCCAGCAGCCCTAGCGGGAGATCGGGCAATGAG.

Many counts were recorded for this clone. The read gets to within 3 residues of the CDR3 end, and the germline J gene fills in the rest. The J gene is TRBJ2-7, the V gene TRBV6-2 or TRBV6-3; the D gene is possibly TRBD1 (6 bases). Germline CDR1 and CDR2: MNHEY and SVGEGT. The CDR3 extends over 13 amino acids. Trimming pared 4 bases from V and 2 bases from J, leaving 9 bases between. The chain's CDR3 is CASSWGRTYEQYF. Partial CDR3 DNA: TGTGCCAGCAGTTGGGGGCGGACCTACGAG.

This clone was seen ten or more times. The CDR3 goes on 3 residues after the read ends, and that part is filled in from the germline J gene. The V and J genes are TRBV18 and TRBJ2-5; a possible D gene is TRBD2 (5 bases). Trimming took off 4 bases at V and 4 bases at J, with 10 bases between the two ends. CDR1 KGHSH and CDR2 LQKENI come from the germline V gene. The CDR3 runs to 13 residues. The CDR3: CASSRGYGETQYF. CDR3 DNA (partial): TGTGCCAGCTCACGCGGGTATGGAGAGACC.

This clone was counted many times. The read ends 3 residues early relative to the CDR3; the germline J gene fills the gap. The chain employs TRBV6-1 and TRBJ2-7, with 11 bases identical to TRBD2. Germline values: CDR1 MNHNS, CDR2 SASEGT. J gave up 4 bases and V 0 bases, and 5 bases lay outside the gene matches. CDR3 length: 16 residues. The CDR3 here is CASSEASGRAQYEQYF. The part of the CDR3 DNA that was read is TGTGCCAGCAGTGAAGCTAGCGGGAGGGCCCAATACGAG.

This clone was detected many times. The CDR3 extends 3 residues past the end of the read, so its final part is completed from the germline J gene. The rearrangement links TRBV29-1 to TRBJ1-2; no firm D call. Looked up from germline, CDR1 is SQVTM and CDR2 is ANQGSEA. The CDR3 has 13 residues. CDR3 DNA (partial): TGCAGCGTTGAAATACAAGGGTGGAGAGGC. The encoded protein is CSVEIQGWRG. The complete CDR3 reads CSVEIQGWRGYTF.

This clone was counted many times. The missing CDR3 end, 3 residues past where the read stops, is filled in from the germline J gene. This chain uses TRBV30 with TRBJ2-1, with D perhaps TRBD2 (5 bases). CDR3 length: 15 residues. Trimming removed 0 bases at V and 3 bases at J, with 12 bases between. CDR1 GTSNPN and CDR2 SVGIG come from the germline V gene (reference sequence). The CDR3 here is CAWSVSGRSYNEQFF. The part of the CDR3 DNA that was read is TGTGCCTGGAGTGTATCGGGGAGAAGCTACAATGAG.

This clone was detected many times. Read data end 3 residues before the CDR3 end; the end is taken from the germline J gene. The chain employs TRBV7-9 and TRBJ2-3, with 9 bases fitting TRBD1. Germline loops: CDR1 SEHNR, CDR2 FQNEAQ (reference sequence). This CDR3 is 15 amino acids long. The V and J ends lost 2 bases and 6 bases, in that order; junction bases with no gene match: 6. The CDR3 sequence: CASSLTTGGSDTQYF. The CDR3 DNA, read in part, is TGTGCCAGCAGCTTAACGACAGGGGGTTCGGATACG. Looking up the rest from reference TRBV7-9 and TRBJ2-3 gives the full variable domain: DTGVSQNPRHKITKRGQNVTFRCDPISEHNRLYWYRQTLGQGPEFLTYFQNEAQLEKSRLLSDRFSAERPKGSFSTLEIQRTEQGDSAMYLCASSLTTGGSDTQYFGPGTRLTVL.

This clone was seen at least ten times. With the read ending 3 residues before the CDR3 end, the germline J gene is used to fill in that end. The chain recombines TRBV7-9 with TRBJ2-7; 9 nucleotides agree with TRBD1. The germline V gene has CDR1 SEHNR and CDR2 FQNEAQ (reference sequence). The trim removed 5 bases at V and 2 bases at J, leaving 4 bases unmatched. CDR3 length equals 14 residues. The sequenced part of the CDR3 DNA is TGTGCCAGCAGCAATGACAGGGGGGCCTACGAG. Its translation is CASSNDRGAYE. The whole CDR3 sequence is CASSNDRGAYEQYF.

In this sample, this clone turned up many times. The read falls 3 residues short of the CDR3 end, and the missing part is taken from the germline J gene. The chain uses TRBV5-5 and TRBJ2-1; the D is unclear. CDR1 SGHKS and CDR2 YYEKEE come from the germline V gene (reference sequence). The V end was cut by 5 bases, the J end by 2 bases, with 14 bases between. The CDR3 extends over 15 amino acids. The CDR3 sequence: CASSATSPTYNEQFF. The CDR3 DNA, read in part, is TGTGCCAGCAGTGCAACTTCTCCTACCTACAATGAG.

The sample holds many counts of this clone. Read coverage stops 3 residues before the CDR3 terminus; the germline J gene supplies the remainder. The chain employs TRBV19 and TRBJ1-2, with a weak D call TRBD1 (5 bases). Germline CDR1 is LNHDA and CDR2 is SQIVND (reference sequence). The CDR3 spans 12 residues. Between the trimmed V and J ends, which lost 9 bases and 3 bases, there was a span of 11 bases. The CDR3 is CASKDSYYGYTF. Partial CDR3 DNA: TGTGCCAGCAAAGACAGCTACTATGGC.

There are many counts of this clone. The CDR3 is cut off 3 residues early in the read; its end comes from the germline J gene. V is TRBV20-1 and J is TRBJ2-1; unclear D gene. CDR1 and CDR2 from the germline V gene are DFQATT and SNEGSKA (reference sequence). V was clipped by 1 base and J by 4 bases, with 8 bases between them. The length of the CDR3 is 13 residues. Incomplete CDR3 DNA: TGCAGTGCTAGAGTTCCCAGTTACAATGAG. This gives the protein CSARVPSYNE. The whole CDR3 region reads CSARVPSYNEQFF.

This clone was detected ten times or more. The read falls 3 residues short of the CDR3 end, and the missing part is taken from the germline J gene. V and J are TRBV18 and TRBJ1-5; a possible D gene is TRBD1 (5 bases). Trimming took off 3 bases at V and 1 base at J, with 10 bases between the two ends. The length of the CDR3 is 15 residues. CDR1 is KGHSH and CDR2 is LQKENI in the germline V gene. The sequenced CDR3 bases are TGTGCCAGCTCACCGGTGGCAGGGAGCAATCAGCCC. Translated, it gives CASSPVAGSNQP. The whole CDR3 protein reads CASSPVAGSNQPQHF.

The table lists this clone with many counts. From the germline J gene comes the end of the CDR3, since the read stops 3 residues before it. The V call is TRBV18, the J call TRBJ2-2; D is uncertain. CDR1 is KGHSH and CDR2 is LQKENI in the germline V gene. The CDR3 contains 16 residues. Trimming cost V 6 bases and J 0 bases, with 14 bases left between them. The CDR3 DNA, read in part, is TGTGCCAGCTCCCCCACCTACGGGTCGAACACCGGGGAG. Its protein is CASSPTYGSNTGE. The whole CDR3 is CASSPTYGSNTGELFF.

This clone was recorded many times. The read comes to an end 3 residues before the CDR3 does, leaving the germline J gene to fill in the end. The rearrangement links TRBV20-1 to TRBJ2-7, with 14 bases identical to TRBD2. The CDR3 runs to 16 residues. Germline CDR1 DFQATT, CDR2 SNEGSKA (reference sequence). V shed 1 base and J 5 bases; nucleotides not matched to a gene: 7. CDR3 protein: CSARGLAGGGRNEQYF. The sequenced part of the CDR3 DNA is TGCAGTGCTAGAGGACTAGCGGGAGGGGGGAGGAACGAG.

This clone was seen at least ten times. The CDR3 is cut off 3 residues early in the read; its end comes from the germline J gene. This rearrangement joins TRBV20-1 to TRBJ2-7; 9 bases map to TRBD2. This CDR3 region has 16 residues. Looked up from germline, CDR1 is DFQATT and CDR2 is SNEGSKA (reference sequence). J gave up 2 bases and V 0 bases, and 8 bases lay outside the gene matches. The DNA read from the CDR3 is TGCAGTGCTAGAGATTCGGGGACTAGCTCGACCTACGAG. Translation gives CSARDSGTSSTYE. The full CDR3 protein is CSARDSGTSSTYEQYF.

Comments on this clone: The read finishes 3 residues shy of the CDR3 end, and the germline J gene is used to complete it. The J gene is TRBJ2-7, the V gene TRBV18, with D possibly TRBD1 on 5 matching bases. Germline V gene lookup returns CDR1 KGHSH and CDR2 LQKENI. This CDR3 region has 14 residues. V was pared by 3 bases and J by 0 bases, with 9 bases between. The CDR3 sequence is CASSPPDSSYEQYF. CDR3 DNA (partial): TGTGCCAGCTCACCTCCCGACAGCTCCTACGAG.

This clone has ten or more counts. The CDR3 spells CASSPGTGSYNEQFF. Incomplete CDR3 DNA: TGTGCCAGCTCACCTGGGACAGGCTCCTACAATGAG. The rearrangement joins TRBV18 to TRBJ2-1; TRBD1 agrees at 8 bases. The read halts 3 residues ahead of the CDR3 end, with the missing end drawn from the germline J gene. Trimming took 3 bases from V and 0 from J; bases not matched to a gene: 1. CDR1 is KGHSH and CDR2 is LQKENI in the germline V gene. This CDR3 region has 15 residues.

This clone was observed at least ten times. The read halts 3 residues ahead of the CDR3 end, with the missing end drawn from the germline J gene. The chain couples TRBV30 to TRBJ2-1; a weak D match, TRBD1 (6 bases). V was cut by 8 bases and J by 6 bases, with 11 bases left in between. The CDR3 covers 11 residues. Looked up from germline, CDR1 is GTSNPN and CDR2 is SVGIG (reference sequence). The covered CDR3 bases are TGTGCCAGGGGGTTCAGCAATGAG. Residues: CARGFSNE. The entire CDR3 reads CARGFSNEQFF.